This T cell receptor beta chain derives from a study of cytomegalovirus exposure and HLA in healthy donors. Study-wide results and limits: Despite most TCR sequences being rare, some public TCRs occurred in many donors. In an earlier analysis, productive rearrangement rates for most beta V segments clustered near 87% or 30%. Among the CMV-associated chains, a few were confirmed in vitro as specific for CMV antigens.

The PCR was carried out with 60 Vbeta primers and 13 Jbeta primers. Profiling relied on immunoSEQ multiplex PCR, and the TCRdb table lists in-frame clones only, not all of them. In total, the table holds under 200,000 clones. Trimming took off 3 bases at V and 4 bases at J, with 7 bases between the two ends. CDR1 and CDR2 from the germline V gene are SGHAT and FQNNGV. The CDR3 runs 12 residues. Worth noting for this clone: As yet, its antigen is unknown.

The sequence came from a man aged 25-40 years in good health and CMV-seronegative. Input material: PBMCs. The chain recombines TRBV11-2 with TRBJ2-7, with a possible D match to TRBD2 (5 bases). The CDR3, as DNA: TGTGCCAGCAGCTTTGAGGGATACGAGCAGTACTTC. Amino acids: CASSFEGYEQYF.